This T cell receptor (beta chain) was captured by sequencing in a study of PD-1 blockade in mismatch repair-deficient tumors. Across the whole study: Patients had 12 mismatch repair-deficient cancer types, all previously treated and progressing.

This clone was counted a few times. The antigen remains undetermined. Clones were sequenced by immunoSEQ multiplex PCR, and TCRdb holds only the in-frame ones, with some missing. The table records 40,000 to 60,000 clones, 78% of them present only once. Study results and limitations: Rapid post-treatment expansion, then contraction, generally preceding radiologic response, marked tumor-resident clones.

Mismatch repair deficiency was confirmed in all patients, by PCR or immunohistochemistry. The material sequenced was peripheral blood, taken 4 weeks after starting pembrolizumab. This receptor was obtained from an adult with mismatch repair-deficient cancer.

The CDR3 reads CASSVGQATPWEQYF. The CDR3 DNA is TGTGCCAGCAGCGTAGGCCAAGCGACCCCGTGGGAACAGTACTTC. The genes are TRBV9 and TRBJ2-7; D is unresolved. The CDR3 covers 15 residues. Germline CDR1 SGDLS, CDR2 YYNGEE. The V gene lost 0 bases and the J gene lost 10 bases, with 20 bases spanning the gap.